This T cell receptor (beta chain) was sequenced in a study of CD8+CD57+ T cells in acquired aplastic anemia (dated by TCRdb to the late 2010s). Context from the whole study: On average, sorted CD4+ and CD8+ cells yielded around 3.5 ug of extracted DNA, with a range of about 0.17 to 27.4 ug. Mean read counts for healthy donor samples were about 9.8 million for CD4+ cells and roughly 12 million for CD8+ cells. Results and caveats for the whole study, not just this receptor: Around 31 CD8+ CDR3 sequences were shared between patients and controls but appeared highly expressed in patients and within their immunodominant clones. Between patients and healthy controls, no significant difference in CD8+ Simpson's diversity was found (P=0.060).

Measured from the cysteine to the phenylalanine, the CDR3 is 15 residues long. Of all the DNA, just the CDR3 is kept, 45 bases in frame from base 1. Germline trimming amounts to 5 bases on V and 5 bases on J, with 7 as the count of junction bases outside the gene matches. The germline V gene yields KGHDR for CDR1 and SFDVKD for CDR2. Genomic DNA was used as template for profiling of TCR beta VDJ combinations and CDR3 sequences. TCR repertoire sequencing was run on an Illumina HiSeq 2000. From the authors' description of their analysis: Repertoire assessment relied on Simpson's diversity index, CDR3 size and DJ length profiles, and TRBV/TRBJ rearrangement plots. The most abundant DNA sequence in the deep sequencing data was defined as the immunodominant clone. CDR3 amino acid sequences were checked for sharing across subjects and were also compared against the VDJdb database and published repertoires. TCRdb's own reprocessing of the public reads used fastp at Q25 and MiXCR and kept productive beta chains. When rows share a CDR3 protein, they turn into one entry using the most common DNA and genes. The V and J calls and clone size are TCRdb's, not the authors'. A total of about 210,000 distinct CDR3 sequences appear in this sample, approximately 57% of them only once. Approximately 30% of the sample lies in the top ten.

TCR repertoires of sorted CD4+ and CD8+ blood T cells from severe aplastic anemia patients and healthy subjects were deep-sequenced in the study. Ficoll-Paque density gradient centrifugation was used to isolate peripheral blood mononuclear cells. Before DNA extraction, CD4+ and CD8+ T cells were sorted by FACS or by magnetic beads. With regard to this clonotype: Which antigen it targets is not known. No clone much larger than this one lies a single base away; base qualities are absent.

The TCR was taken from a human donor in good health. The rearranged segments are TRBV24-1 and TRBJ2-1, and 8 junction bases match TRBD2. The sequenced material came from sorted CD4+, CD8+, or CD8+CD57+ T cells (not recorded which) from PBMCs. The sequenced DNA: TGTGCCACCAGTGGGGGCCGGGAGGGGCACAATGAGCAGTTCTTC. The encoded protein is CATSGGREGHNEQFF.